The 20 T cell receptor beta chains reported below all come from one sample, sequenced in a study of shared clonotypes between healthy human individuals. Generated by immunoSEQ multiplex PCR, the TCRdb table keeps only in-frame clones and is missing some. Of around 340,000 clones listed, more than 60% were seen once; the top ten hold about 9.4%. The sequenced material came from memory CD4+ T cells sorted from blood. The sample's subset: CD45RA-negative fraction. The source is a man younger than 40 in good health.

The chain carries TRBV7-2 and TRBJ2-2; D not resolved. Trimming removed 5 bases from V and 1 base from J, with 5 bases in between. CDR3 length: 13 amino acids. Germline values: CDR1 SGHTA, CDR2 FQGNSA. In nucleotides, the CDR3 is TGTGCCAGCAGCCGGCAGAACACCGGGGAGCTGTTTTTT. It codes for CASSRQNTGELFF.

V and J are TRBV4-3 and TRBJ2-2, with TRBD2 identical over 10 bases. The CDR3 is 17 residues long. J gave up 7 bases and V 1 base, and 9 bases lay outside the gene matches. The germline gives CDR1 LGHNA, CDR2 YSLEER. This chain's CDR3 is CASSQGLAGVWGGELFF. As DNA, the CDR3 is TGCGCCAGCAGCCAAGGCCTAGCGGGAGTCTGGGGCGGGGAGCTGTTTTTT.

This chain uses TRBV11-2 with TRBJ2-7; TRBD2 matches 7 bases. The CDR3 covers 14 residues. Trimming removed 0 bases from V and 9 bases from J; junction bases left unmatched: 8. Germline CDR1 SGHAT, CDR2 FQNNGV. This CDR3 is CASSLDSGRERQYF. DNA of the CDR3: TGTGCCAGCAGCTTAGACTCGGGGCGGGAGAGGCAGTACTTC.

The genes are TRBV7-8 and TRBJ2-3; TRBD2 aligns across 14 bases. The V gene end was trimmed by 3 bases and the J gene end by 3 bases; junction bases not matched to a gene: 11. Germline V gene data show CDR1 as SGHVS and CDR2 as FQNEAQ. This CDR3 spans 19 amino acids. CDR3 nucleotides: TGTGCCAGCAGCTTCCCGGGACTAGCGGGAGAGGAGGCGACAGATACGCAGTATTTT. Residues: CASSFPGLAGEEATDTQYF.

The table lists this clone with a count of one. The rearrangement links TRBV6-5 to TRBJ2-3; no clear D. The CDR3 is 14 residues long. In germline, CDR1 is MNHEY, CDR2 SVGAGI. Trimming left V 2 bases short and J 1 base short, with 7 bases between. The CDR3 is CASSYTSGTDTQYF. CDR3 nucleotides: TGTGCCAGCAGTTACACGAGCGGCACAGATACGCAGTATTTT.

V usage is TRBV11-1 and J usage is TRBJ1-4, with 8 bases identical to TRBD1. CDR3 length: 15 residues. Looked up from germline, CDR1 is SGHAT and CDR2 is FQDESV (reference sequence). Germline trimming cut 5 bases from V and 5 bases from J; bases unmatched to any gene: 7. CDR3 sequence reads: CASSQGTGKNEKLFF. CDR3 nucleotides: TGTGCCAGCAGCCAAGGGACAGGCAAGAATGAAAAACTGTTTTTT.

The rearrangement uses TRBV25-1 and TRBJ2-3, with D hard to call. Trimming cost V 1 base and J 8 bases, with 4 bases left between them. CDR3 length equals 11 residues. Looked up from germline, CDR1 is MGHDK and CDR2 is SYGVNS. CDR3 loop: CASSESATQYF. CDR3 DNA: TGTGCCAGCAGTGAATCCGCTACGCAGTATTTT.

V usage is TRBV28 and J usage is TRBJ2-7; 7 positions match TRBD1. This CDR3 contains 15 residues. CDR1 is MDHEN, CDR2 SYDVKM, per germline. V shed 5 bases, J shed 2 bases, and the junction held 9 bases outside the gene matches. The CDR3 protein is CASSPHGQVTYEQYF. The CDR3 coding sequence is TGTGCCAGCAGTCCCCACGGACAGGTGACCTACGAGCAGTACTTC.

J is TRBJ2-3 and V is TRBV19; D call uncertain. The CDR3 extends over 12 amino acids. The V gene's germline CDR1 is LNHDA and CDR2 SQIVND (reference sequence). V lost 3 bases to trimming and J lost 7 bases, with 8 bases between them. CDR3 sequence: CASSMYSNTQYF. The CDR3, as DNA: TGTGCCAGTAGTATGTACTCCAATACGCAGTATTTT.

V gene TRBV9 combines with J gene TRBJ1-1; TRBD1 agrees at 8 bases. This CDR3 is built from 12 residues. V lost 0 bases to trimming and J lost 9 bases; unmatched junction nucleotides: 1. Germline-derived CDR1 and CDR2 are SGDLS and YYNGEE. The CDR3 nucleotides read TGTGCCAGCAGCGTAGGACAGGGGCAAGCTTTCTTT. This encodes CASSVGQGQAFF.

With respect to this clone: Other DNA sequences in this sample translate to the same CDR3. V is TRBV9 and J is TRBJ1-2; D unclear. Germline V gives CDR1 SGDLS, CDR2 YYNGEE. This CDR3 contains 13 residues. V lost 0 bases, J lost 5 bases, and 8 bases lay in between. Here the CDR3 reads CASSVEGAYGYTF. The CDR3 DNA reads TGTGCCAGCAGCGTAGAGGGAGCGTATGGCTACACCTTC.

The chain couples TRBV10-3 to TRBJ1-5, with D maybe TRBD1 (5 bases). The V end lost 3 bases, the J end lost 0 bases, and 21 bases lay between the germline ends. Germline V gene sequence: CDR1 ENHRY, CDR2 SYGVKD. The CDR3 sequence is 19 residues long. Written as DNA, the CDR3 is TGTGCCATCAGTGAAAGGGACGGAAGGGTCTTTTATAGCAATCAGCCCCAGCATTTT. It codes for CAISERDGRVFYSNQPQHF.

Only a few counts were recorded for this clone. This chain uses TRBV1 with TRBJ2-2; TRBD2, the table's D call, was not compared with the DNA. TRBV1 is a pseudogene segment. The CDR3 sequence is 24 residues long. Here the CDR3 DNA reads TGCACCAGCAGCCTACACCCTCCGCCGGGACTGCCCATAGCGGGAGGGCGACCCACCGGGGAGCTGTTTTTT. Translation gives CTSSLHPPPGLPIAGGRPTGELFF.

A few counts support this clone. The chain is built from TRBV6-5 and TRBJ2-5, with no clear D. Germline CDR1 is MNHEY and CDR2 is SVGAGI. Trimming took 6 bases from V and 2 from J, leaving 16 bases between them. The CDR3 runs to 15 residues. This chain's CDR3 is CASSPVGRAQETQYF. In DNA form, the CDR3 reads TGTGCCAGCAGCCCGGTAGGACGGGCTCAAGAGACCCAGTACTTC.

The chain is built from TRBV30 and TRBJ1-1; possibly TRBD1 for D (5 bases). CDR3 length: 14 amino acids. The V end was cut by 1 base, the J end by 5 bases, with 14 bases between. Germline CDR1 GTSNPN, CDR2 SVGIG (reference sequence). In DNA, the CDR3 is TGTGCCTGGAGTGATTGGGGGGGAACTACTGAAGCTTTCTTT. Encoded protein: CAWSDWGGTTEAFF.

The CDR3 protein is CASSVRDGNSPLHF. The DNA for the CDR3 is TGTGCCAGCAGCGTCCGGGACGGTAATTCACCCCTCCACTTT. The rearrangement joins TRBV7-3 to TRBJ1-6; D might be TRBD1 (5 bases). V was cut by 5 bases and J by 6 bases, with 11 bases left in between. Per germline, CDR1 SGHTA and CDR2 FQGTGA. The CDR3 covers 14 residues.

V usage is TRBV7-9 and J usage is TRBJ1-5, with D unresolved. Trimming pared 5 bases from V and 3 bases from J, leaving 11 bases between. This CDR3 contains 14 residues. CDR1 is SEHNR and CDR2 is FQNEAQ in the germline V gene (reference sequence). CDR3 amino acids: CASSLLGNNQPQHF. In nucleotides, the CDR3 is TGTGCCAGCAGCCTCCTGGGCAACAATCAGCCCCAGCATTTT.

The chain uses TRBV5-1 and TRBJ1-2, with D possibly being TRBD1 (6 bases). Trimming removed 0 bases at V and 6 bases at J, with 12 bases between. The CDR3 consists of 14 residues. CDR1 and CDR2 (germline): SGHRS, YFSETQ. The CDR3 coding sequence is TGCGCCAGCAGCTTGGGGGACACGTCAGATGGCTACACCTTC. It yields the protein CASSLGDTSDGYTF.

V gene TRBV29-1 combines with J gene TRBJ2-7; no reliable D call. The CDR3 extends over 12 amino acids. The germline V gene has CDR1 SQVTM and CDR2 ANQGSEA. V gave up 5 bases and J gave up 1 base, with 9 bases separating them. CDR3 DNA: TGCAGCGTTAAACAGTCTTCCTACGAGCAGTACTTC. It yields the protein CSVKQSSYEQYF.

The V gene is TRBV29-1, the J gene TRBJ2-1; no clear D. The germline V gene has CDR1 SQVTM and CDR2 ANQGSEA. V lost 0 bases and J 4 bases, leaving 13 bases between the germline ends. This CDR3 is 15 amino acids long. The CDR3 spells CSVEDLRSRYNEQFF. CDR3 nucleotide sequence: TGCAGCGTTGAAGATTTAAGGTCTCGGTACAATGAGCAGTTCTTC.